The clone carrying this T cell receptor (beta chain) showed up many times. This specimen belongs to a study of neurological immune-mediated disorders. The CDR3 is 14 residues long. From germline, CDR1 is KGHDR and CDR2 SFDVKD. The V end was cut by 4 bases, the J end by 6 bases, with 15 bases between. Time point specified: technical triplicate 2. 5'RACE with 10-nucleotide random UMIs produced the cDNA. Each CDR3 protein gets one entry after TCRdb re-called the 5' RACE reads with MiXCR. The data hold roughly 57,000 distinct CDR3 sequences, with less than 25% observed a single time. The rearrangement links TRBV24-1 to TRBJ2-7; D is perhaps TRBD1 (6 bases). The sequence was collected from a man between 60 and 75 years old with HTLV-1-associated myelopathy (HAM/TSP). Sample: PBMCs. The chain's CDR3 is CATSETQGTSEQYF. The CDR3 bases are TGTGCCACCAGTGAGACCCAGGGGACCAGCGAGCAGTACTTC.